Included here is one T cell receptor beta chain sequence, with context. The sample comes from a study of blood T cell repertoires in COVID-19. Here immunoSEQ multiplex PCR was the method, and the copy in TCRdb shows in-frame clones only, minus some. The sample carries more than 90,000 clones, under 90% recorded once. This CDR3 is built from 15 residues. Trimming at V came to 4 bases and at J to 5 bases, leaving 4 bases not matched to a gene. The germline CDR1 and CDR2 sequences are LGHNA and YSLEER. The genes are TRBV4-3 and TRBJ1-5; TRBD1 agrees at 11 bases. What was sequenced was peripheral blood. This receptor was obtained from a human donor in a cohort sampled during active COVID-19. CDR3 nucleotide sequence: TGCGCCAGCAGCCTCGGACAGGGGGCCTATCAGCCCCAGCATTTT. This codes for CASSLGQGAYQPQHF.